This is a list of T cell receptor beta chains from one sample in a study of response to subunit inactivated influenza vaccine. TCRdb itself ran the RT-PCR reads through MiXCR, one entry per CDR3 protein. This table holds about 190,000 distinct CDR3 sequences, approximately 15% found once. This material consisted of CD8+ T cells sorted from PBMCs, taken about 5 days after vaccination. These receptors originate from a man over 45 who received an inactivated influenza vaccine. Both conserved end residues are part of each CDR3. D genes are given only for firm matches. The size entry is marked missing in some rows and otherwise reads once, few, many or a size class.

CDR3aa,CDR3nt,abundance,d_gene,j_gene,v_gene
CASSFLAGDSYNEQFF,TGTGCCAGCAGTTTTCTAGCGGGGGACTCCTACAATGAGCAGTTCTTC,few,TRBD2,TRBJ2-1,TRBV27
CASSLFGNSNQPQHF,TGTGCCAGCAGTTTGTTCGGGAATAGCAATCAGCCCCAGCATTTT,many,.,TRBJ1-5,TRBV28
CSARQASHSNQPQHF,TGCAGTGCTAGACAGGCATCCCATAGCAATCAGCCCCAGCATTTT,many,.,TRBJ1-5,TRBV20-1
CSARASVGTEAFF,TGCAGTGCTAGAGCGTCAGTGGGCACTGAAGCTTTCTTT,.,.,TRBJ1-1,TRBV20-1
CASGAGSSYEQYF,TGTGCCAGCGGAGCGGGTTCCTCCTACGAGCAGTACTTC,.,.,TRBJ2-7,TRBV7-2
CASGGADTQYF,TGTGCCAGCGGCGGGGCAGATACGCAGTATTTT,few,.,TRBJ2-3,TRBV7-9
CASSVTPQGAHEQYF,TGTGCCAGCAGCGTAACCCCCCAGGGGGCCCACGAGCAGTACTTC,.,TRBD1,TRBJ2-7,TRBV7-8
CASSLGLAGGLHNEQFF,TGCGCCAGCAGCTTGGGGCTAGCGGGAGGGCTTCACAATGAGCAGTTCTTC,.,TRBD2,TRBJ2-1,TRBV5-1
CASSFAGGWTGELFF,TGTGCCAGCAGTTTTGCAGGGGGCTGGACCGGGGAGCTGTTTTTT,few,TRBD1,TRBJ2-2,TRBV12-3/TRBV12-4
CASSAGLVGSYEQYF,TGTGCCAGCAGCGCCGGGCTGGTTGGTTCCTACGAGCAGTACTTC,.,.,TRBJ2-7,TRBV9
CAWNGYNEKLFF,TGTGCCTGGAACGGTTATAATGAAAAACTGTTTTTT,.,.,TRBJ1-4,TRBV30
CASSYDGGETQYF,TGTGCCAGCAGCTACGACGGTGGGGAGACCCAGTACTTC,few,.,TRBJ2-5,TRBV11-2
CASSPFLAPNTEAFF,TGTGCCAGCAGCCCTTTCCTAGCCCCGAACACTGAAGCTTTCTTT,few,.,TRBJ1-1,TRBV9
CAISPDRFWNTEAFF,TGTGCCATCAGTCCTGACAGATTTTGGAACACTGAAGCTTTCTTT,few,.,TRBJ1-1,TRBV10-3
CASSQTVSIGIQYF,TGTGCCAGCAGCCAGACGGTGTCGATAGGCATTCAGTACTTC,many,.,TRBJ2-4,TRBV3-1
CSARAARGGQGNQPQHF,TGCAGTGCTAGAGCCGCACGTGGGGGGCAAGGCAATCAGCCCCAGCATTTT,few,.,TRBJ1-5,TRBV20-1
CASSLAQIYNEQFF,TGCGCCAGCAGCTTGGCCCAGATCTACAATGAGCAGTTCTTC,many,.,TRBJ2-1,TRBV5-1
CSVEDPGQAEYEQYF,TGCAGCGTTGAAGATCCGGGGCAGGCCGAATACGAGCAGTACTTC,.,.,TRBJ2-7,TRBV29-1
CASSRGGQETQYF,TGCGCCAGCAGCCGAGGGGGTCAAGAGACCCAGTACTTC,.,.,TRBJ2-5,TRBV23-1
CASSEASWPGGNTIYF,TGTGCCAGCAGTGAGGCAAGTTGGCCAGGCGGAAACACCATATATTTT,.,.,TRBJ1-3,TRBV25-1
CASSKQGSEQYF,TGTGCCAGCAGCAAACAGGGAAGCGAGCAGTACTTC,many,.,TRBJ2-7,TRBV4-2
CASSFGTRPPYEQYF,TGTGCCAGCAGTTTCGGGACTAGGCCTCCCTACGAGCAGTACTTC,few,TRBD2,TRBJ2-7,TRBV27
CASSLGDRINYGYTF,TGTGCCAGCAGCTTGGGGGACAGGATCAACTATGGCTACACCTTC,few,TRBD1,TRBJ1-2,TRBV7-9
CASSSPGNEQFF,TGTGCCAGCAGCTCCCCAGGGAATGAGCAGTTCTTC,.,.,TRBJ2-1,TRBV7-9
CASSAPLADTQYF,TGTGCCAGCAGCGCCCCACTAGCCGATACGCAGTATTTT,many,.,TRBJ2-3,TRBV7-9
CASSLFQGYTGELFF,TGTGCCAGCAGTTTATTCCAGGGGTACACCGGGGAGCTGTTTTTT,.,.,TRBJ2-2,TRBV27
CASSPWTSRETQYF,TGTGCCAGCAGCCCCTGGACATCTCGAGAGACCCAGTACTTC,.,.,TRBJ2-5,TRBV7-9
CASSLGGQVQETQYF,TGTGCCAGCAGCTTGGGGGGACAGGTACAAGAGACCCAGTACTTC,few,TRBD1,TRBJ2-5,TRBV11-2
CATSDWGNQPQHF,TGTGCCACCAGTGATTGGGGCAATCAGCCCCAGCATTTT,few,.,TRBJ1-5,TRBV24-1
CASSLRDRQFF,TGCGCCAGCAGCCTCCGGGACAGACAGTTCTTC,.,TRBD1,TRBJ2-1,TRBV4-1
CASSQDSRVGNTIYF,TGTGCCAGCAGCCAAGATTCCAGGGTTGGAAACACCATATATTTT,few,.,TRBJ1-3,TRBV3-1
CASGLYEGVQYF,TGTGCCAGCGGACTATATGAAGGGGTTCAGTACTTC,few,.,TRBJ2-7,TRBV28
CASSFIGYSYGANVLTF,TGTGCCAGCAGTTTTATCGGATACAGTTACGGGGCCAACGTCCTGACTTTC,.,.,TRBJ2-6,TRBV27
CASSQESGLAVYNEQFF,TGCGCCAGCAGCCAAGAGTCAGGGCTAGCAGTTTACAATGAGCAGTTCTTC,few,.,TRBJ2-1,TRBV4-3
CASRLQASSYNEQFF,TGTGCCAGCAGGTTACAGGCCAGCTCCTACAATGAGCAGTTCTTC,few,.,TRBJ2-1,TRBV2
CSVHEGGADTQYF,TGCAGCGTCCACGAGGGGGGGGCAGATACGCAGTATTTT,few,.,TRBJ2-3,TRBV29-1
CASSGQFGTSGIQETQYF,TGTGCCAGCAGCGGACAATTTGGGACTAGCGGAATCCAAGAGACCCAGTACTTC,.,TRBD2,TRBJ2-5,TRBV2
CASSLGTGGPPLHF,TGTGCCAGCAGCTTGGGGACAGGGGGTCCACCCCTCCACTTT,.,TRBD1,TRBJ1-6,TRBV5-6
CASRAGATPHEQYF,TGTGCCAGCCGCGCGGGAGCTACCCCCCACGAGCAGTACTTC,few,TRBD2,TRBJ2-7,TRBV27
CASSLAGRTGITEAFF,TGCGCCAGCAGCTTGGCCGGTAGGACAGGGATCACTGAAGCTTTCTTT,.,TRBD1,TRBJ1-1,TRBV5-1
CASSQEEGDYNEQFF,TGCGCCAGCAGCCAAGAAGAGGGGGACTACAATGAGCAGTTCTTC,many,.,TRBJ2-1,TRBV4-3
CASSAGMRRETQYF,TGTGCCAGCAGTGCAGGGATGAGAAGGGAGACCCAGTACTTC,many,.,TRBJ2-5,TRBV25-1
CASSEGANYEQYF,TGTGCCAGCAGTGAGGGGGCGAATTACGAGCAGTACTTC,.,TRBD1,TRBJ2-7,TRBV7-6
CASRPGASDTGELFF,TGTGCCAGCAGGCCCGGGGCTTCCGACACCGGGGAGCTGTTTTTT,many,.,TRBJ2-2,TRBV12-3/TRBV12-4
CSVVPGWRTDTQYF,TGCAGCGTTGTACCGGGGTGGCGCACAGATACGCAGTATTTT,.,.,TRBJ2-3,TRBV29-1
CSVGGRESLYEQYF,TGCAGCGTTGGGGGGCGGGAGTCTTTGTACGAGCAGTACTTC,.,.,TRBJ2-7,TRBV29-1
CSARDLFVREESSYEQYF,TGCAGTGCTAGAGATCTGTTCGTTCGGGAAGAGAGCTCCTACGAGCAGTACTTC,.,.,TRBJ2-7,TRBV20-1
CASSLVGAGDTQYF,TGTGCTAGCAGCTTAGTAGGGGCTGGAGATACGCAGTATTTT,.,.,TRBJ2-3,TRBV7-7
CASSLFPSGITSTDTQYF,TGTGCCAGCAGCTTATTCCCTAGCGGGATTACTAGCACAGATACGCAGTATTTT,.,TRBD2,TRBJ2-3,TRBV11-2
CASSLTGLAGDTQYF,TGTGCCAGCAGCTTAACGGGACTAGCGGGAGATACGCAGTATTTT,.,TRBD2,TRBJ2-3,TRBV7-3
CASSLSAGVSDTKYF,TGTGCCAGCAGTTTGTCAGCGGGAGTTTCGGATACGAAGTATTTT,.,TRBD2,TRBJ2-3,TRBV12-3/TRBV12-4
CATSTGVASETQYF,TGTGCCACCAGCACGGGGGTAGCATCGGAGACCCAGTACTTC,many,.,TRBJ2-5,TRBV15
CASGAEDRYYGYTF,TGCGCCAGCGGTGCAGAAGACAGGTACTATGGCTACACCTTC,.,.,TRBJ1-2,TRBV5-1
CASSQVLAGSSYNEQFF,TGTGCCAGCAGCCAAGTGCTAGCGGGGTCCTCCTACAATGAGCAGTTCTTC,.,TRBD2,TRBJ2-1,TRBV3-1